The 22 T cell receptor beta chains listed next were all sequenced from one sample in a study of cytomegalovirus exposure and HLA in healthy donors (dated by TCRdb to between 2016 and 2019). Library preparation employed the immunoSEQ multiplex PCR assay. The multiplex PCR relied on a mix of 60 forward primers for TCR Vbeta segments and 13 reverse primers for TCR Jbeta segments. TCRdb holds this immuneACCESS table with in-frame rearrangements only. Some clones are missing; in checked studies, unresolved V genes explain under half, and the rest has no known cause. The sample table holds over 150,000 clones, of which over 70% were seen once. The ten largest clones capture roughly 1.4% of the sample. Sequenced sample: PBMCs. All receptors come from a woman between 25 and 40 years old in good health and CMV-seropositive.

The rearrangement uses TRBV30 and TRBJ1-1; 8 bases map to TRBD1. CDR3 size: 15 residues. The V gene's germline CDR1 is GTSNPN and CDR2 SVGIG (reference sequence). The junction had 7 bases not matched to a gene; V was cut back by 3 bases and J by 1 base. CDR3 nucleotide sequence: TGTGCCTGGAGCCTTCCCGGGACAGGGAACACTGAAGCTTTCTTT. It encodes CAWSLPGTGNTEAFF.

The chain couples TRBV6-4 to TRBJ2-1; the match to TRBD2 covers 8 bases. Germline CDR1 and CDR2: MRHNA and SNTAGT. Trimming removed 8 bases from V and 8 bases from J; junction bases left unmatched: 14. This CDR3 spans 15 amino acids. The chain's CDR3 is CASGVSGSGRDEQFF. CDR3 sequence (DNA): TGTGCCAGCGGGGTGAGCGGGAGTGGTCGAGATGAGCAGTTCTTC.

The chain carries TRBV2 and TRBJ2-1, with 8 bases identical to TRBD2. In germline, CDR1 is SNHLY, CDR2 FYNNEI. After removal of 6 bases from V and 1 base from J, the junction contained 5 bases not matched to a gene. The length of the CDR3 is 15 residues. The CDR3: CASRQTSGSYNEQFF. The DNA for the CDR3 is TGTGCCAGCAGACAAACTAGCGGTTCCTACAATGAGCAGTTCTTC.

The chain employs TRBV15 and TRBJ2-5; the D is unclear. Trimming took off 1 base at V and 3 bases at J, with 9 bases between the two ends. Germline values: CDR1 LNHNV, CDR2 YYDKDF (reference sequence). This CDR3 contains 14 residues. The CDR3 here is CATSRVTTEETQYF. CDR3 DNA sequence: TGTGCCACCAGCAGAGTAACTACCGAAGAGACCCAGTACTTC.

CDR3 loop: CASTRRGLAKNIQYF. The CDR3, as DNA: TGTGCCAGCACCAGAAGGGGGCTAGCCAAAAACATTCAGTACTTC. This chain links TRBV11-3 with TRBJ2-4; 7 bases are a match to TRBD1. The CDR3 loop spans 15 amino acids. Germline V gives CDR1 SGHNT, CDR2 YENEEA. With V trimmed by 7 bases and J by 0 bases, 6 bases remained unmatched.

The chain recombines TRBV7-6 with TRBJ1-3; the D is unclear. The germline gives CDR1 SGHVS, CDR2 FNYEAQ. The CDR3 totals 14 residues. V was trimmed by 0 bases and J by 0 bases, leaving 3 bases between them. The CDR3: CASSLAGSGNTIYF. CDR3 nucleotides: TGTGCCAGCAGCTTAGCCGGCTCTGGAAACACCATATATTTT.

The CDR3 spells CSVERWEGADTQYF. In DNA form, the CDR3 reads TGCAGCGTTGAAAGGTGGGAGGGAGCAGATACGCAGTATTTT. The chain joins TRBV29-1 to TRBJ2-3; 7 nucleotides align to TRBD2. Trimming took 2 bases from V and 4 from J; bases not matched to a gene: 6. The CDR3 has 14 residues. Looked up from germline, CDR1 is SQVTM and CDR2 is ANQGSEA.

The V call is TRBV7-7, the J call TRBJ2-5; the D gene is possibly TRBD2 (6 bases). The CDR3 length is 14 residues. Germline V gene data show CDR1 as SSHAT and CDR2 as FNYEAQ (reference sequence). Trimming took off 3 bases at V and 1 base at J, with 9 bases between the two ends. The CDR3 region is CASSLEGLQETQYF. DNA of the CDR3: TGTGCCAGCAGCTTGGAGGGGCTCCAAGAGACCCAGTACTTC.

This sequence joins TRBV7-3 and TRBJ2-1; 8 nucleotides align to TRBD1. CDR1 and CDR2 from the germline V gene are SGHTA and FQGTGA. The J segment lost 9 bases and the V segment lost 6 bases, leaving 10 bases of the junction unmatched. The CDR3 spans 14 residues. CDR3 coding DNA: TGTGCCAGCAGTCAGATCGGACAGGGCGGTGAGCAGTTCTTC. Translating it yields CASSQIGQGGEQFF.

CDR3 protein: CASTPGGSGTDTQYF. CDR3 DNA sequence: TGTGCCAGCACCCCTGGGGGGAGTGGCACAGATACGCAGTATTTT. The chain uses TRBV5-4 and TRBJ2-3, with D maybe TRBD2 (6 bases). Per the germline V gene, CDR1 is SGHNT and CDR2 is YYREEE (reference sequence). The ends were cut back, 6 bases at V and 1 base at J, with 15 bases in the middle. This CDR3 is built from 15 residues.

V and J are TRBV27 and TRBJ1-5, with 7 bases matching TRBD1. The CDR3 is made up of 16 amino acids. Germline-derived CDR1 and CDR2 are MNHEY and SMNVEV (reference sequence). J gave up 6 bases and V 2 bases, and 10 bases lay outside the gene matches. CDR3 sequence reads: CASSLLQGQRAQPQHF. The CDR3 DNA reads TGTGCCAGCAGTTTACTACAGGGGCAACGGGCTCAGCCCCAGCATTTT.

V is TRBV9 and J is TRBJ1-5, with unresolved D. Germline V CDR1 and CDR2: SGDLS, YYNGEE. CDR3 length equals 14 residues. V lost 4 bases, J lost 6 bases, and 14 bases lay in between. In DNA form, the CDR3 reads TGTGCCAGCAGCCCCCCCCGAGCGGGTCAGCCCCAGCATTTT. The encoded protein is CASSPPRAGQPQHF.

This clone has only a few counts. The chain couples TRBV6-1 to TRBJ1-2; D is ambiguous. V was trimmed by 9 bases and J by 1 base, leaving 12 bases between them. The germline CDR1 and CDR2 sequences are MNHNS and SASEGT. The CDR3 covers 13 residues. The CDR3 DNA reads TGTGCCAGAGGAGGAGAGGGTAACTATGGCTACACCTTC. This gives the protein CARGGEGNYGYTF.

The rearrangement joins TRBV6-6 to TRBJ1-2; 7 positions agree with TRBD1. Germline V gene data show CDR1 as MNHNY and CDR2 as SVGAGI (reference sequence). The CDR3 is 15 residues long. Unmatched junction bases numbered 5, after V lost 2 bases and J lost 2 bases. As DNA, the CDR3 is TGTGCCAGCAGTTACACAGGGGACCCCAACTATGGCTACACCTTC. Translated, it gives CASSYTGDPNYGYTF.

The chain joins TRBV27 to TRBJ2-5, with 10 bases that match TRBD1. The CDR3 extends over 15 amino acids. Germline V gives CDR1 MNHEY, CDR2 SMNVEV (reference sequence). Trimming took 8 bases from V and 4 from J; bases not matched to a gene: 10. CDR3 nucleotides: TGTGCCAGCGGGCCAAGCGGGACAGGGGTAGAGACCCAGTACTTC. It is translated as CASGPSGTGVETQYF.

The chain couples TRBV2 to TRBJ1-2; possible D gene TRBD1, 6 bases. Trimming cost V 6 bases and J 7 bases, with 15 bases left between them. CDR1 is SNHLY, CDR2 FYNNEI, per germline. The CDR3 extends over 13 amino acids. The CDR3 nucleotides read TGTGCCAGCAGCGGGGGGCGCCTTGGTGGCTACACCTTC. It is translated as CASSGGRLGGYTF.

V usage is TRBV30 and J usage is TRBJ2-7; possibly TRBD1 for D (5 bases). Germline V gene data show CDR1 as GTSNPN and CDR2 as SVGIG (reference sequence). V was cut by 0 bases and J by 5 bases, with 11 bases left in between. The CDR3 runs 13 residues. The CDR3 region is CAWSVRQGHEQYF. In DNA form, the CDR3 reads TGTGCCTGGAGTGTCCGGCAGGGCCACGAGCAGTACTTC.

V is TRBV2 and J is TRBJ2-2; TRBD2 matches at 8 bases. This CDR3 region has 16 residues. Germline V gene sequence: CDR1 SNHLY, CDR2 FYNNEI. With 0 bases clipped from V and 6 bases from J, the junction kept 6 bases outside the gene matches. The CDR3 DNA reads TGTGCCAGCAGTGAAGCGCTGGCGGGAGGAGCCGGGGAGCTGTTTTTT. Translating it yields CASSEALAGGAGELFF.

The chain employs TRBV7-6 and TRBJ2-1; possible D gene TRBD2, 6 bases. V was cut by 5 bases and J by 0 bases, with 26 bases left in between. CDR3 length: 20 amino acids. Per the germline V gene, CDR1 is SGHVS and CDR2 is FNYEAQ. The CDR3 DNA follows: TGTGCCAGCAGCAGAAGCCGGGACTCACCAGACCTCAGCTCCTACAATGAGCAGTTCTTC. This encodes CASSRSRDSPDLSSYNEQFF.

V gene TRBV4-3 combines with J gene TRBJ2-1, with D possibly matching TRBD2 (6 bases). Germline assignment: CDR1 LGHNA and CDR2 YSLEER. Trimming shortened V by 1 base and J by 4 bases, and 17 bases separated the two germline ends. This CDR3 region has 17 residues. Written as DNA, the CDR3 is TGCGCCAGCAGCCAAGTAAGCTGGACTAATTTTTACAATGAGCAGTTCTTC. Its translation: CASSQVSWTNFYNEQFF.

CDR3 region: CASSSRTGSDTQYF. The CDR3 DNA follows: TGTGCCAGCAGCTCTAGGACAGGGTCAGATACGCAGTATTTT. The chain uses TRBV11-1 and TRBJ2-3, with TRBD1 matching over 8 bases. The CDR3 sequence is 14 residues long. Germline-derived CDR1 and CDR2 are SGHAT and FQDESV (reference sequence). V trimming: 4 bases; J trimming: 4 bases; junction bases outside the gene matches: 4.

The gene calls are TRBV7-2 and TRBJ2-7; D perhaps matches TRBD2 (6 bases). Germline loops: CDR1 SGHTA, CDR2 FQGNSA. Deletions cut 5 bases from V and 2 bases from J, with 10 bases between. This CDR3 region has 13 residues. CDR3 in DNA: TGTGCCAGCAGCAGGCCGGGGGCCTACGAGCAGTACTTC. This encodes CASSRPGAYEQYF.